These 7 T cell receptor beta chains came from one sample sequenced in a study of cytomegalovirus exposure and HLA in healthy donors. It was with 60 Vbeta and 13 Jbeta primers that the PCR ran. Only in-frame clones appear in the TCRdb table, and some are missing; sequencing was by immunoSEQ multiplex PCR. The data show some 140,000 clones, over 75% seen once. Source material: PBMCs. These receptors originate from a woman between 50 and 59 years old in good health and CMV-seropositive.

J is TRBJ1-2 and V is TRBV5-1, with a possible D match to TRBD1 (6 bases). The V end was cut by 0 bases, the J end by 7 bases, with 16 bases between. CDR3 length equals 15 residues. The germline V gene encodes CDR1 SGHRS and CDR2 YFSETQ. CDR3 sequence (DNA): TGCGCCAGCAGCTTGGACCGGGACAAATGGCTTGGCTACACCTTC. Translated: CASSLDRDKWLGYTF.

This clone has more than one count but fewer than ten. The DNA for the CDR3 is TGTGCCAGCAGTACACAGACAGGGAGCTCCTACAATGAGCAGTTCTTC. Encoded protein: CASSTQTGSSYNEQFF. The chain has TRBV28 and TRBJ2-1; 7 nucleotides align to TRBD1. The germline gives CDR1 MDHEN, CDR2 SYDVKM. Trimming took 5 bases from V and 0 from J; bases not matched to a gene: 7. The CDR3 is 16 residues long.

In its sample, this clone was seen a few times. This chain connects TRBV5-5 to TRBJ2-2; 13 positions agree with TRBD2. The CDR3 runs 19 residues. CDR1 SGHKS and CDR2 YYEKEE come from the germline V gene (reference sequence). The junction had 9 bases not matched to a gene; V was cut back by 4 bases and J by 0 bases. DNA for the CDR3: TGTGCCAGCAGCCACTTGACTAGCGGGGGGCCTACGAACACCGGGGAGCTGTTTTTT. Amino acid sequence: CASSHLTSGGPTNTGELFF.

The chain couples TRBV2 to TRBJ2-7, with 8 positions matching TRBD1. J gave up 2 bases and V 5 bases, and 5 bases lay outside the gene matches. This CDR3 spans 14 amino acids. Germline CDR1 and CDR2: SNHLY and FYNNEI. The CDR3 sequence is CASSPGTGTYEQYF. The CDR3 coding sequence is TGTGCCAGCAGTCCCGGGACAGGAACCTACGAGCAGTACTTC.

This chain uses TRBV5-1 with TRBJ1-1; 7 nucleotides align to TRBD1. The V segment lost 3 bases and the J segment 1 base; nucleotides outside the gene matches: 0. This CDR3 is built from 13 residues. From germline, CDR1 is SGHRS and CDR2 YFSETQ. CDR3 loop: CASSWDRNTEAFF. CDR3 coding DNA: TGCGCCAGCAGCTGGGACAGGAACACTGAAGCTTTCTTT.

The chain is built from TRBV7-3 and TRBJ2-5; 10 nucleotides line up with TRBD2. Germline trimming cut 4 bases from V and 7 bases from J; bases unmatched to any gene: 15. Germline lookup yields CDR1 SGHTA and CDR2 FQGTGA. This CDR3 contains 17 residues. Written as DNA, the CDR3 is TGTGCCAGCAGCTCCCCGCGTGAAGCGGGGGGGCGGGGGACCCAGTACTTC. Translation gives CASSSPREAGGRGTQYF.

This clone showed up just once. The CDR3 protein is CAWFDSPQGTEAFF. In DNA, the CDR3 is TGTGCCTGGTTCGACAGCCCCCAGGGCACTGAAGCTTTCTTT. The rearrangement links TRBV30 to TRBJ1-1, with D possibly being TRBD1 (5 bases). Germline V gene lookup returns CDR1 GTSNPN and CDR2 SVGIG (reference sequence). Trimming shortened V by 5 bases and J by 4 bases, and 17 bases separated the two germline ends. The CDR3 consists of 14 residues.